Described below is a single TCR beta chain sequence and its context. Its antigen remains unknown. The data were taken from a study of T cells in Graves' hyperthyroidism and ophthalmopathy. The investigators amplified TCR beta CDR3 regions from RNA transcripts. First-round RT-PCR with HTBI primers amplified the TCR CDR3 region. Each CDR3 protein is one row after TCRdb ran MiXCR on the multiplex PCR reads. The sample holds roughly 580,000 distinct CDR3 sequences; approximately 15% are singletons and the top ten take almost 6%. From germline, CDR1 is LGHNA and CDR2 YNFKEQ. Trimming at V came to 0 bases and at J to 0 bases, leaving 4 bases not matched to a gene. This CDR3 comprises 17 residues. Study observations and caveats: From stable hyperthyroidism, ophthalmopathy was separated by a 13 V-J model.

The clonotype was recovered from a woman aged 25 to 39 with Graves' hyperthyroidism that later progressed to Graves' ophthalmopathy. This sequence joins TRBV4-2 and TRBJ2-1, with 8 bases that match TRBD2. The specimen sequenced was blood. The CDR3 region is CASSQDLSGSSYNEQFF. CDR3 nucleotide sequence: TGTGCCAGCAGCCAAGATCTGAGCGGGAGCTCCTACAATGAGCAGTTCTTC.